This T cell receptor beta chain was identified in a study of cytomegalovirus exposure and HLA in healthy donors (dated by TCRdb to the late 2010s). Regarding the research as a whole: According to a later analysis, the 120 or so validation repertoires were produced on the same platform as the roughly 600 repertoires of the first cohort. The study was designed to test whether signatures of past pathogen exposure could be identified by cataloging public T cell receptors. Along with the approximately 620-subject first cohort, a separate validation cohort of over a hundred different subjects was used. To predict cytomegalovirus infection status, the study brought together high-throughput TCR immunosequencing, statistical association of individual TCRs with disease status, and machine learning.

A word on this clone: Its antigen has not been determined. No much larger clone exists at a distance of one base, and base qualities are not known.

The donors belonged to the validation cohort of over a hundred subjects, which was separate from the 666-subject first cohort. Study-wide findings and limitations: In a later analysis, TCRs clustered in the first cohort were found to also tend to co-occur in the roughly 120 validation repertoires, with about 93% of cluster scores above 0. The study gave a list of 150 to 200 TCR beta chains associated with cytomegalovirus. Three of the identified cytomegalovirus-associated TCR beta chains were confirmed in vitro to be specific for cytomegalovirus antigens. The classifier was reported to diagnose cytomegalovirus status with high specificity and sensitivity in both the original cohort and the validation cohort. Across donors, most TCR sequences were observed very rarely, whereas some public TCRs were present in many individuals. According to the authors, the approach could potentially be generalized to other disease states and immunological phenotypes. The validation cohort had no HLA typing available for a later analysis, so co-occurrence within that cohort was assessed over all 130 or so repertoires.

Deletion took 5 bases off V and 11 bases off J, with a span of 12 bases between the germline ends. Reading from cysteine to phenylalanine, the CDR3 counts 11 amino acids. Only the CDR3 part of the read is kept: 33 bases, read in frame from the first base. CDR1 and CDR2 are read off the germline V gene as MDHEN and SYDVKM. The protocol used for the library was the immunoSEQ multiplex PCR assay. As for how the authors treated the data: A statistical classification framework was built to diagnose cytomegalovirus status from the catalog of TCR beta chain sequences. Here the immuneACCESS table is served through TCRdb, limited to in-frame sequences with V and J called. Missing clones are a known gap in these copies; in checked studies unresolved V genes cover under half, and the rest lacks a known reason. V and J calls and clone size are those listed in that table; D and trimming were worked out from the DNA. Across this sample there are 55,000 to 80,000 clones, with 85% to 95% seen only once. The top ten clonotypes cover 7% of the sample.

The sequence came from a young woman in good health and CMV-seropositive. Sample: PBMCs. The V and J genes are TRBV28 and TRBJ1-1; TRBD1 is a possible D gene, resting on 6 matching bases. The bases read TGTGCCAGCAGTAGGAACAGGGCTGCTTTCTTT. This translates into CASSRNRAAFF.